This T cell receptor beta chain originates from a study of T cell clusters in autoimmune cytopenias. On the study more broadly: A median of around 50,000 TRB reads per sample yielded a median roughly 2,500 distinct clonotypes.

Each sample's input was about 250 ng genomic DNA, roughly 38,000 genome equivalents. TRB was amplified by touch-down multiplex PCR, primer pools A and B combined. TCRdb reworked the multiplex PCR reads into one entry per CDR3 protein, no DNA. The table for this sample gives around 9,800 distinct CDR3 sequences. The CDR3 sequence is 16 residues long. Per germline, CDR1 MNHEY and CDR2 SVGAGI. These same records also appear under a second study, on T cell repertoires in aging, cancer and after chemotherapy. As that study records: Donors were grouped into six age bands spanning 30 or younger through 70 or older.

The rearrangement uses TRBV6-5 and TRBJ2-3; the TCRdb call, TRBD2, lacks DNA for checking. The receptor's source is a human donor in good health. Sequencing was carried out using peripheral blood. The CDR3: CASSNYGGASTDTQYF.